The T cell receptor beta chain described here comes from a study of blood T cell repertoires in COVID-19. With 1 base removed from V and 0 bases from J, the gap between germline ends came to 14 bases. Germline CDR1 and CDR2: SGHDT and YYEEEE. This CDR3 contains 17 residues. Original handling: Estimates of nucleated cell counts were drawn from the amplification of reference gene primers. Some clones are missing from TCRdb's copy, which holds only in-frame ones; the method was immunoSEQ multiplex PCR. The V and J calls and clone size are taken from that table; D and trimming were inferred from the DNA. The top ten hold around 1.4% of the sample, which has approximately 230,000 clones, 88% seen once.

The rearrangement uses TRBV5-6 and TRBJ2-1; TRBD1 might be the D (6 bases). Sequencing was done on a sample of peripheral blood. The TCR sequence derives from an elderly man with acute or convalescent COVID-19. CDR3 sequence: CASSLRGQTSSYNEQFF. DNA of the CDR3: TGTGCCAGCAGCTTGCGGGGACAAACGAGCTCCTACAATGAGCAGTTCTTC.